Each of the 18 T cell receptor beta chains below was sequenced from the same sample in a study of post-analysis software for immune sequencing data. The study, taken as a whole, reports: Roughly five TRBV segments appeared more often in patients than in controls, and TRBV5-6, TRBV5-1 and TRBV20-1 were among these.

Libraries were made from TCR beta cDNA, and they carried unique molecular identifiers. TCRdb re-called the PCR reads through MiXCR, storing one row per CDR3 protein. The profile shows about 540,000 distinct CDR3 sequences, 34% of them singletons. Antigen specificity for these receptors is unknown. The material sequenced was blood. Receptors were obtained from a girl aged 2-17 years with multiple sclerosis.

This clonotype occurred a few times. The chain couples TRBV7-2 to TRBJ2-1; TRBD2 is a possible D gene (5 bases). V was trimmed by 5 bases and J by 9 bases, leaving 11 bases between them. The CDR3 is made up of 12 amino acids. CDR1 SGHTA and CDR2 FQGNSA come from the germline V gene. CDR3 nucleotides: TGTGCCAGCAGCCCCCCAGGAGGTGAGCAGTTCTTC. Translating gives CASSPPGGEQFF. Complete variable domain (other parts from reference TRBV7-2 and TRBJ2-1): GAGVSQSPSNKVTEKGKDVELRCDPISGHTALYWYRQSLGQGLEFLIYFQGNSAPDKSGLPSDRFSAERTGGSVSTLTIQRTQQEDSAVYLCASSPPGGEQFFGPGTRLTVL.

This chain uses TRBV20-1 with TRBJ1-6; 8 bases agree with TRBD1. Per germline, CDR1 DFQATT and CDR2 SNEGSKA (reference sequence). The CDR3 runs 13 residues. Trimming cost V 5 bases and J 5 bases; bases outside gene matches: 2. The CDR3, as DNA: TGCAGTGCTGGACAGGGCGATAATTCACCCCTCCACTTT. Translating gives CSAGQGDNSPLHF.

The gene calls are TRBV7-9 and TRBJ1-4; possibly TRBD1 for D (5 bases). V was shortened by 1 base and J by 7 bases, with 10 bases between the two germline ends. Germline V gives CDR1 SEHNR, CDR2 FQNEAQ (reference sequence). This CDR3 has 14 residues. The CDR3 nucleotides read TGTGCCAGCAGCTTAGAGCAGGGAAGTGAAAAACTGTTTTTT. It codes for CASSLEQGSEKLFF.

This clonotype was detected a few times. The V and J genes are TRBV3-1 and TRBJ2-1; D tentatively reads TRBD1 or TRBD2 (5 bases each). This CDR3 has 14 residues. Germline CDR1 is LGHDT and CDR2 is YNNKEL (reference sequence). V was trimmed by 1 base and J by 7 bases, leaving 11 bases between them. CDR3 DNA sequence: TGTGCCAGCAGCCAAGGACGAGGGGTTAATGAGCAGTTCTTC. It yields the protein CASSQGRGVNEQFF.

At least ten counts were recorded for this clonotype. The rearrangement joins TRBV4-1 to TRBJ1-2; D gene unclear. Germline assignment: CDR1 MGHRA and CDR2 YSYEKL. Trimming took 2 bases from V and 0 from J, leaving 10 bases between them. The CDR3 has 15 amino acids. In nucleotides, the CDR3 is TGCGCCAGCAGCCAACAGATTAACGCTAACTATGGCTACACCTTC. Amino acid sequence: CASSQQINANYGYTF.

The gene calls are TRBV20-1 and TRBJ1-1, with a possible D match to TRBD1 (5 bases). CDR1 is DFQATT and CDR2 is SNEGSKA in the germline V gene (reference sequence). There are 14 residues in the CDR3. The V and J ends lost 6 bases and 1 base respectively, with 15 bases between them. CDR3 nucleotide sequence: TGCAGTGCCACTACATTGGGGACGAACACTGAAGCTTTCTTT. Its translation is CSATTLGTNTEAFF.

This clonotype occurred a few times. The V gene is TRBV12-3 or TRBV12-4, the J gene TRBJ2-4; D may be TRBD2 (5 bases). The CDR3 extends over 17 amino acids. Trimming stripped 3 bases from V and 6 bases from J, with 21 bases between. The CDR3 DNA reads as TGTGCCAGCAGTTTGGGTGACCGCTCGAGGGCTGGAAACATTCAGTACTTC. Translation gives CASSLGDRSRAGNIQYF.

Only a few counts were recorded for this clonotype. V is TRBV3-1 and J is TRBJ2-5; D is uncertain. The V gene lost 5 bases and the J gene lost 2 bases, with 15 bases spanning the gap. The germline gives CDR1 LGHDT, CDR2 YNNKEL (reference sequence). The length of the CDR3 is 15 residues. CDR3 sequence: CASSTGRLTQETQYF. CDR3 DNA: TGTGCCAGCAGCACCGGGCGTCTAACACAAGAGACCCAGTACTTC.

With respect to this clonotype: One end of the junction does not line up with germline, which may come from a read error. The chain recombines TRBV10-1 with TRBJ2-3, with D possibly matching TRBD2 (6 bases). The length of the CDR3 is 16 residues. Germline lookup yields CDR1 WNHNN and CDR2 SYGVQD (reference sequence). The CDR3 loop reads CTSSDGIGGATDTQYF. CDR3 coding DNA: TGCACCAGCAGTGATGGGATCGGGGGAGCCACAGATACGCAGTATTTT.

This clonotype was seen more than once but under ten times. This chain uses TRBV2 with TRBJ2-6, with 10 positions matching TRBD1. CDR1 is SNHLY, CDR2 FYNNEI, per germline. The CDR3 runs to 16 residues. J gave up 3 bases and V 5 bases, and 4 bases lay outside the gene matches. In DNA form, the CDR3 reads TGTGCCAGCAGTAGGGGACAGGGGCGTGGGGCCAACGTCCTGACTTTC. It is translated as CASSRGQGRGANVLTF.

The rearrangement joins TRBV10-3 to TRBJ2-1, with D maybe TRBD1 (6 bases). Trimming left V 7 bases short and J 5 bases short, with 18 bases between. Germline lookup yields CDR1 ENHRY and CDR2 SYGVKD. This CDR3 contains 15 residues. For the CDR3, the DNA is TGTGCCATCAACAAAGACAGGAATAGGGACAATGAGCAGTTCTTC. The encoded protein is CAINKDRNRDNEQFF.

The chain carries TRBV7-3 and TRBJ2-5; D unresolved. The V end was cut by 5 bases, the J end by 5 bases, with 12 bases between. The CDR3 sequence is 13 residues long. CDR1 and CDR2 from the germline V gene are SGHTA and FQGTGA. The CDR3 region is CASSPRPRETQYF. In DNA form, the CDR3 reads TGTGCCAGCAGCCCCCGACCGCGGGAGACCCAGTACTTC.

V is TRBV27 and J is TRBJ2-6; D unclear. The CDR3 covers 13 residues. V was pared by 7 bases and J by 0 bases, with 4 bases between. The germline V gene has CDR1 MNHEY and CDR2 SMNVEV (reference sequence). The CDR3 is CASKSSGANVLTF. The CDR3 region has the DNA TGTGCCAGCAAGAGCTCTGGGGCCAACGTCCTGACTTTC.

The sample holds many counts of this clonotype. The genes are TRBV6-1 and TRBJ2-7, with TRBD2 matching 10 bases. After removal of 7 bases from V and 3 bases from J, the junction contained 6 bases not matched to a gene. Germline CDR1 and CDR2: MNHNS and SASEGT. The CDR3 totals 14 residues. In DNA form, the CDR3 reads TGTGCCAGCACCTTAGCGGGGGGAGGCTACGAGCAGTACTTC. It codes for CASTLAGGGYEQYF.

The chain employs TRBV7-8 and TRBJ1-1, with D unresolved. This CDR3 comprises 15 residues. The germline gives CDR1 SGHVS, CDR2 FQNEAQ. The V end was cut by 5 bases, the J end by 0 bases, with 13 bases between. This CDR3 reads CASSLHAVVNTEAFF. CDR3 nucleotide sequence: TGTGCCAGCAGCCTGCATGCGGTGGTGAACACTGAAGCTTTCTTT.

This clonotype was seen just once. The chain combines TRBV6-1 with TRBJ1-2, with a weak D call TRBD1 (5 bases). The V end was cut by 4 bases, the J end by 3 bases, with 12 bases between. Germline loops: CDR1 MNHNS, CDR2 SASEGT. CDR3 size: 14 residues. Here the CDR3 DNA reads TGTGCCAGCAGTGCAGAAGGGGACTACTATGGCTACACCTTC. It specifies CASSAEGDYYGYTF.

The CDR3 spells CASSLAHGRIQFF. The CDR3 nucleotides read TGTGCCAGCAGCTTAGCCCACGGCCGCATCCAGTTCTTC. The chain has TRBV7-8 and TRBJ2-1; D ambiguous. This CDR3 comprises 13 residues. The germline V gene encodes CDR1 SGHVS and CDR2 FQNEAQ. Trimming took 0 bases from V and 13 from J, leaving 13 bases between them.

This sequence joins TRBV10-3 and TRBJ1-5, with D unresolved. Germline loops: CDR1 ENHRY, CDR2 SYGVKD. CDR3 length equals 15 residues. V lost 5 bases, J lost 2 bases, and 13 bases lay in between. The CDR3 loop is CAISSDPRGNQPQHF. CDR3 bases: TGTGCCATCAGTTCCGACCCAAGGGGCAATCAGCCCCAGCATTTT.